These T cell receptor beta chains were read from a single sample in a study of Ad26.COV2.S vaccination and SARS-CoV-2 variants. Profiled with immunoSEQ multiplex PCR; TCRdb holds only in-frame clones, not every one. Counted here are around 240,000 clones, over 75% occurring once; the ten biggest clones make up around 10%. The sample here was peripheral blood, taken in a trial of Ad26.COV2.S vaccine versus placebo. The receptors come from a person aged 18 to 59 who received the Ad26.COV2.S COVID-19 vaccine or a placebo. Both conserved end residues are part of each CDR3. A D gene is named only where the DNA matches it firmly. Size values are once, few and many counts, or a class for expanded clones, and some rows have none.

TRBJ1-5 13 TRBV6-5 once - CASSSRTNQPQHF TGTGCCAGCAGTTCCCGGACGAATCAGCCCCAGCATTTT
TRBJ1-2 13 TRBV5-4 - TRBD1 CASRWDRHYGYTF TGTGCCAGCAGGTGGGACAGGCACTATGGCTACACCTTC
TRBJ2-7 13 TRBV29-1 - - CSVEKSGIGEQYF TGCAGCGTTGAAAAATCAGGGATTGGCGAGCAGTACTTC
TRBJ1-2 14 TRBV18 - TRBD1 CASSPQQGNYGYTF TGTGCCAGCTCACCTCAACAGGGGAACTATGGCTACACCTTC
TRBJ2-1 12 TRBV4-1 few - CASSQVTDEQFF TGCGCCAGCAGCCAAGTGACAGATGAGCAGTTCTTC
TRBJ1-2 12 TRBV7-9 - - CASSQPLYGYTF TGTGCCAGCAGCCAGCCACTCTATGGCTACACCTTC
TRBJ1-1 17 TRBV5-6 - TRBD1 CASSRQGQGVGYTEAFF TGTGCCAGCAGCAGGCAAGGACAGGGTGTGGGGTACACTGAAGCTTTCTTT
TRBJ2-5 14 TRBV15 - TRBD1 CATSSRDSEETQYF TGTGCCACCAGCAGTCGGGACAGCGAAGAGACCCAGTACTTC
TRBJ1-5 15 TRBV15 - - CATSREANSNQPQHF TGTGCCACCAGCAGAGAGGCGAATAGCAATCAGCCCCAGCATTTT
TRBJ1-6 12 TRBV6-5 - TRBD1 CASGQGTSPLHF TGTGCCAGTGGACAGGGCACTTCACCCCTCCACTTT